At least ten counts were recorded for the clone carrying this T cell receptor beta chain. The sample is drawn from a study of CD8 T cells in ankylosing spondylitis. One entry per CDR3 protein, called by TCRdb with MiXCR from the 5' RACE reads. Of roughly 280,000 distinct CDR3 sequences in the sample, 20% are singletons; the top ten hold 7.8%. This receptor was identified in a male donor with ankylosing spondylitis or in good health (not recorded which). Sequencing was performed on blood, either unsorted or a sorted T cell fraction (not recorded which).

CDR3 in amino acids: CASSPRQGYNSPLHF. The DNA of the CDR3 is TGTGCCAGCAGCCCACGACAGGGTTATAATTCACCCCTCCACTTT. The chain has TRBV12-3 or TRBV12-4 and TRBJ1-6, with 7 bases fitting TRBD1. This CDR3 is built from 15 residues. Unmatched junction bases numbered 6, after V lost 6 bases and J lost 4 bases.